The 7 T cell receptor beta chains below were found in one sample sequenced in a study of cytomegalovirus exposure and HLA in healthy donors. The PCR was carried out with 60 Vbeta primers and 13 Jbeta primers. The protocol was immunoSEQ multiplex PCR, while the TCRdb copy is restricted to in-frame clones and leaves out a portion. Found here are fewer than 100,000 clones, around 84% of them singletons; the top ten hold approximately 4%. The sample was PBMCs. These receptors were taken from a middle-aged woman in good health and CMV-seropositive.

This chain uses TRBV5-4 with TRBJ2-5; perhaps TRBD1 as D (6 bases). The V end was cut by 4 bases, the J end by 1 base, with 11 bases between. Per germline, CDR1 SGHNT and CDR2 YYREEE (reference sequence). The CDR3 length is 14 residues. The CDR3 DNA follows: TGTGCCAGCAGCCGAGGGACACGCCAAGAGACCCAGTACTTC. Translation: CASSRGTRQETQYF.

The V call is TRBV28, the J call TRBJ2-3; D is possibly TRBD1 (6 bases). Germline assignment: CDR1 MDHEN and CDR2 SYDVKM. Trimming removed 6 bases from V and 2 bases from J, with 15 bases in between. The CDR3 sequence is 15 residues long. The CDR3 reads CASSKTGHLTDTQYF. The CDR3 region has the DNA TGTGCCAGCAGCAAGACAGGCCACCTCACAGATACGCAGTATTTT.

Only a few counts were recorded for this clone. The J gene is TRBJ2-7, the V gene TRBV19, with TRBD1 matching 9 bases. With 4 bases clipped from V and 3 bases from J, the junction kept 7 bases outside the gene matches. CDR1 and CDR2 from the germline V gene are LNHDA and SQIVND (reference sequence). This CDR3 spans 15 amino acids. The chain's CDR3 is CASSSQTGGDYEQYF. The CDR3 bases are TGTGCCAGTAGTAGCCAGACAGGGGGAGACTACGAGCAGTACTTC. Variable domain in full (rest from reference TRBV19 and TRBJ2-7): DGGITQSPKYLFRKEGQNVTLSCEQNLNHDAMYWYRQDPGQGLRLIYYSQIVNDFQKGDIAEGYSVSREKKESFPLTVTSAQKNPTAFYLCASSSQTGGDYEQYFGPGTRLTVT.

This clone occurred a few times. This sequence joins TRBV28 and TRBJ2-1; 7 bases line up with TRBD2. V was pared by 7 bases and J by 9 bases, with 6 bases of the junction left unmatched. Germline V gives CDR1 MDHEN, CDR2 SYDVKM. The CDR3 has 12 amino acids. CDR3 DNA sequence: TGTGCCAGCAATACCCGGGGGGTTGAGCAGTTCTTC. This translates into CASNTRGVEQFF.

V is TRBV27 and J is TRBJ2-3; 13 nucleotides match TRBD2. The CDR3 runs 18 residues. CDR1 and CDR2 (germline): MNHEY, SMNVEV (reference sequence). The ends lost 5 bases at V and 0 bases at J; junction bases unmatched: 8. The CDR3 DNA follows: TGTGCCAGCAGTCCGGGACTAGCGGGACCCTCTAGCACAGATACGCAGTATTTT. This translates into CASSPGLAGPSSTDTQYF.

This clone was recorded a few times. The rearrangement uses TRBV5-1 and TRBJ1-2; D not resolved. The germline V and J ends were trimmed by 0 bases and 7 bases, with 7 bases remaining between them. The CDR3 runs 12 residues. Germline values: CDR1 SGHRS, CDR2 YFSETQ. The CDR3 reads CASSLDAIGYTF. The CDR3 bases are TGCGCCAGCAGCTTGGACGCTATTGGCTACACCTTC.

The chain recombines TRBV6-5 with TRBJ2-7; 7 bases are a match to TRBD1. The germline CDR1 and CDR2 sequences are MNHEY and SVGAGI. This CDR3 contains 15 residues. J was trimmed by 1 base and V by 0 bases; bases with no gene match: 3. DNA of the CDR3: TGTGCCAGCAGTTACTCAGGGGGCCCTTCCTACGAGCAGTACTTC. This encodes CASSYSGGPSYEQYF.